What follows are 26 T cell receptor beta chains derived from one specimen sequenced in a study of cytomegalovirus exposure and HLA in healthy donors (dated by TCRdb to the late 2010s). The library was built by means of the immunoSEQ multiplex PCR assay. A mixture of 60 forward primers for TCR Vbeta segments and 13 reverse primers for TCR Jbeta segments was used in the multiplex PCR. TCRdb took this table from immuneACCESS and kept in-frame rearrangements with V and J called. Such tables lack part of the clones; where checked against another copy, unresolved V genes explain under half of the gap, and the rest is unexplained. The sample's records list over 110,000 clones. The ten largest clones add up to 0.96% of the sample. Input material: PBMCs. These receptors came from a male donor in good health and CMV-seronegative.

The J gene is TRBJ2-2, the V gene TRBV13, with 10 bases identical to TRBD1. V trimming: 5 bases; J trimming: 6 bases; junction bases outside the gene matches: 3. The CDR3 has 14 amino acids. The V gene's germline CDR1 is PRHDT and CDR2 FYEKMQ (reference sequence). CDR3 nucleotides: TGTGCCAGCAGCACGGACAGGGGGGCCGGGGAGCTGTTTTTT. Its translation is CASSTDRGAGELFF.

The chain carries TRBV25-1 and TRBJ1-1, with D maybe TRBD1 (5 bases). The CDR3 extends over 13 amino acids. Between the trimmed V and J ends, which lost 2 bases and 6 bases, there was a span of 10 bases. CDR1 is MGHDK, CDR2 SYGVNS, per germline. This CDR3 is CASSEHKGAEAFF. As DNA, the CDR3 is TGTGCCAGCAGTGAACACAAAGGGGCTGAAGCTTTCTTT.

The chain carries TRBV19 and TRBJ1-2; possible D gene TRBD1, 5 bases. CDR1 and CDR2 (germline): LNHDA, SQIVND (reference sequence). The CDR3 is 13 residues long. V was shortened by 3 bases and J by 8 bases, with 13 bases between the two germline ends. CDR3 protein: CASSIQGLGGYTF. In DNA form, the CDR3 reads TGTGCCAGTAGTATCCAGGGACTCGGCGGCTACACCTTC.

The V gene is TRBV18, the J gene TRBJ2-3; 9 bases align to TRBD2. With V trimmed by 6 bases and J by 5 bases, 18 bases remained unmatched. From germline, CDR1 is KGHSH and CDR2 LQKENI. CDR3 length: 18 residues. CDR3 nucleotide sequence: TGTGCCAGCTCTACGACTCCGGCTAGCGGGAAAGATTTAGATACGCAGTATTTT. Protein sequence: CASSTTPASGKDLDTQYF.

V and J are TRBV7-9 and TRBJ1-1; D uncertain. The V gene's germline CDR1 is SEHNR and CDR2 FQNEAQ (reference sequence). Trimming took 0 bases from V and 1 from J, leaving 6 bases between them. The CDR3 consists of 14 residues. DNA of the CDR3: TGTGCCAGCAGCTTAGCTGGGCGGAACACTGAAGCTTTCTTT. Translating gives CASSLAGRNTEAFF. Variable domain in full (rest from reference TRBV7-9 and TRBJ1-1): DTGVSQNPRHKITKRGQNVTFRCDPISEHNRLYWYRQTLGQGPEFLTYFQNEAQLEKSRLLSDRFSAERPKGSFSTLEIQRTEQGDSAMYLCASSLAGRNTEAFFGQGTRLTVV.

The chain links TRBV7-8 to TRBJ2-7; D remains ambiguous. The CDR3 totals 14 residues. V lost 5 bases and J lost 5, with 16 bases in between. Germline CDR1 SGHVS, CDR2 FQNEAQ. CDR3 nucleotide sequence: TGTGCCAGCAGCCTCGGGTTCAGAGATCACGAGCAGTACTTC. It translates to CASSLGFRDHEQYF.

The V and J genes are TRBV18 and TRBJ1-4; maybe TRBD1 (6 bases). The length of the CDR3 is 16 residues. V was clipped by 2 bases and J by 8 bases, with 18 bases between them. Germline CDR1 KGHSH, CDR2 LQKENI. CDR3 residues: CASSPTTGWNLEKLFF. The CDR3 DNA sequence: TGTGCCAGCTCACCAACGACAGGTTGGAACCTAGAAAAACTGTTTTTT.

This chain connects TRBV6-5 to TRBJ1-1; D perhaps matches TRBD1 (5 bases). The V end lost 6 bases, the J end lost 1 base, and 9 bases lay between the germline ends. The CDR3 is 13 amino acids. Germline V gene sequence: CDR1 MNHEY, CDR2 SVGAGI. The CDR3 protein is CASSLQGNTEAFF. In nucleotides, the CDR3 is TGTGCCAGCAGCCTTCAGGGGAACACTGAAGCTTTCTTT.

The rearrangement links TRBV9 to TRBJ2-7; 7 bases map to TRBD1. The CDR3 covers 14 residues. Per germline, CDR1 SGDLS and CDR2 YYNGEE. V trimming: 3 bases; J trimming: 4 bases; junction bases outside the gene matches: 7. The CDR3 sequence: CASSAGQFQYEQYF. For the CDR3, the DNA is TGTGCCAGCAGCGCGGGACAGTTCCAATACGAGCAGTACTTC. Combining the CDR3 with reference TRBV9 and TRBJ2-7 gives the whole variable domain DSGVTQTPKHLITATGQRVTLRCSPRSGDLSVYWYQQSLDQGLQFLIQYYNGEERAKGNILERFSAQQFPDLHSELNLSSLELGDSALYFCASSAGQFQYEQYFGPGTRLTVT.

The DNA for the CDR3 is TGTGCCAGCAGCCTCAGGAATCTGGGCAATGAGCAGTTCTTC. Translated, it gives CASSLRNLGNEQFF. The J gene is TRBJ2-1, the V gene TRBV9; D is ambiguous. V lost 4 bases, J lost 6 bases, and 14 bases lay in between. This CDR3 region has 14 residues. Germline assignment: CDR1 SGDLS and CDR2 YYNGEE.

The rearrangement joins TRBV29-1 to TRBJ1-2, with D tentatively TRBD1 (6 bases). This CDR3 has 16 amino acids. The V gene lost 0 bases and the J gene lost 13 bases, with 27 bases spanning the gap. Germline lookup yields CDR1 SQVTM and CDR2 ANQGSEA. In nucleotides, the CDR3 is TGCAGCGTTGAAGATCTTAGGACAGACTCCGTGAGACCGTCCACCTTC. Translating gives CSVEDLRTDSVRPSTF. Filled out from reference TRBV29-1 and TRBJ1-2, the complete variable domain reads SAVISQKPSRDICQRGTSLTIQCQVDSQVTMMFWYRQQPGQSLTLIATANQGSEATYESGFVIDKFPISRPNLTFSTLTVSNMSPEDSSIYLCSVEDLRTDSVRPSTFGSGTRLTVV.

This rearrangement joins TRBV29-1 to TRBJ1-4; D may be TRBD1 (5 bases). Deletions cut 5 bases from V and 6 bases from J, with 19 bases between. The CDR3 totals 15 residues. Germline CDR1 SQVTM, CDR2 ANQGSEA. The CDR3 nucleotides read TGCAGCGTTCTAAGTGTGGGGGGAGAAGATGAAAAACTGTTTTTT. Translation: CSVLSVGGEDEKLFF. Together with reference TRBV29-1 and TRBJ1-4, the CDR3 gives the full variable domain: SAVISQKPSRDICQRGTSLTIQCQVDSQVTMMFWYRQQPGQSLTLIATANQGSEATYESGFVIDKFPISRPNLTFSTLTVSNMSPEDSSIYLCSVLSVGGEDEKLFFGSGTQLSVL.

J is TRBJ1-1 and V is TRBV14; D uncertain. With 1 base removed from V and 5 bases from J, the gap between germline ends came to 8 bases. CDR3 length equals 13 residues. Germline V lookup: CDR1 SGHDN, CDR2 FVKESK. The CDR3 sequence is CASSQVGLTEAFF. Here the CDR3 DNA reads TGTGCCAGCAGCCAAGTCGGGTTGACTGAAGCTTTCTTT.

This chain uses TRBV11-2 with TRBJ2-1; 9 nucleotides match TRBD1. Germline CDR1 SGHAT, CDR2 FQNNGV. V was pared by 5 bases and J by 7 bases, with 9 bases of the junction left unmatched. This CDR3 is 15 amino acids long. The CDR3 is CASSLGQGIENEQFF. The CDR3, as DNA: TGTGCCAGCAGCCTGGGACAGGGAATAGAGAATGAGCAGTTCTTC.

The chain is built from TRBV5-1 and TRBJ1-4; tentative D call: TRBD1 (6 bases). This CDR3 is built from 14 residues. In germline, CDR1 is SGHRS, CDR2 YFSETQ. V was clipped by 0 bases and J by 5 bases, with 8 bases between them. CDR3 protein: CASSLVQGNEKLFF. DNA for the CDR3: TGCGCCAGCAGCTTGGTTCAGGGGAATGAAAAACTGTTTTTT.

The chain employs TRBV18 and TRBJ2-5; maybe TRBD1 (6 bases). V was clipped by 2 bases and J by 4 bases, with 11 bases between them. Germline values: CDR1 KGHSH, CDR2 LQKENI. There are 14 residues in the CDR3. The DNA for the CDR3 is TGTGCCAGCTCACCAGGCCAGGGGCGAGAGACCCAGTACTTC. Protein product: CASSPGQGRETQYF.

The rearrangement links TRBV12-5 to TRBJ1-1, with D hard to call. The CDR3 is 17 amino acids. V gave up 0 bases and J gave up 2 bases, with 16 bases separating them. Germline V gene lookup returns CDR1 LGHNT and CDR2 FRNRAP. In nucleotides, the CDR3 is TGTGCTAGTGGTTTGGTCCCACGGGAACGCGTTAACACTGAAGCTTTCTTT. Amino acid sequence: CASGLVPRERVNTEAFF.

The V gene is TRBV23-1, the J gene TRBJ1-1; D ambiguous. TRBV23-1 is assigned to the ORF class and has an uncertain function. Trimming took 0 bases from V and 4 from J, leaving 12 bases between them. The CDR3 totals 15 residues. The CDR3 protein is CASSQSSQVSTEAFF. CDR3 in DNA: TGCGCCAGCAGTCAATCATCCCAGGTGAGCACTGAAGCTTTCTTT.

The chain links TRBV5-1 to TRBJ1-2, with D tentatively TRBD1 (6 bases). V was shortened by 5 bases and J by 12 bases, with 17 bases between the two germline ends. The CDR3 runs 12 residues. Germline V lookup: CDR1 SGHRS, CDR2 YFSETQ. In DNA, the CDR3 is TGCGCCAGCAGATTGAACAGGGAGGGAAACACCTTC. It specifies CASRLNREGNTF.

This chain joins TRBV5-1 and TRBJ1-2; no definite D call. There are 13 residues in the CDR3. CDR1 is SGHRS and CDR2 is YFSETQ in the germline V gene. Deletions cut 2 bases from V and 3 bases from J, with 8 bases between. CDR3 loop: CASSFGEDYGYTF. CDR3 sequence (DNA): TGCGCCAGCAGCTTCGGGGAGGACTATGGCTACACCTTC.

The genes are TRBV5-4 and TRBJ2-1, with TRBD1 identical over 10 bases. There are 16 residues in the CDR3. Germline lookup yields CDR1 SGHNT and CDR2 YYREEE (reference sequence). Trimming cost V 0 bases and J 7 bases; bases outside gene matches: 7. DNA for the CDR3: TGTGCCAGCAGCTTGGACCGACAGGGGGCTACGAATGAGCAGTTCTTC. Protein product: CASSLDRQGATNEQFF.

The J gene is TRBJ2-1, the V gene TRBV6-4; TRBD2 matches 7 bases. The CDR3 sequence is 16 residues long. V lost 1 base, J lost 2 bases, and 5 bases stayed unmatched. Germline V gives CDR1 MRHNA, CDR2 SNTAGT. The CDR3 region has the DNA TGTGCCAGCAGTGACTTGGGGGGGGTTGCCTACAATGAGCAGTTCTTC. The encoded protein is CASSDLGGVAYNEQFF.

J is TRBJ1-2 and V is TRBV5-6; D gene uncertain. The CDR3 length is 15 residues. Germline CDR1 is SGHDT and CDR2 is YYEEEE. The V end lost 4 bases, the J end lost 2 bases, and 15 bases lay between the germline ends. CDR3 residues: CASSAGGGLNYGYTF. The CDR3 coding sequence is TGTGCCAGCAGCGCCGGCGGAGGTTTAAACTATGGCTACACCTTC. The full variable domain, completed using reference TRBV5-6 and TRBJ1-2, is DAGVTQSPTHLIKTRGQQVTLRCSPKSGHDTVSWYQQALGQGPQFIFQYYEEEERQRGNFPDRFSGHQFPNYSSELNVNALLLGDSALYLCASSAGGGLNYGYTFGSGTRLTVV.

CDR3 protein: CASGGQLAGSLIEQFF. CDR3 coding DNA: TGTGCTAGTGGTGGCCAACTAGCGGGATCCCTTATTGAGCAGTTCTTC. The V gene is TRBV12-5, the J gene TRBJ2-1, with 10 nucleotides matching TRBD2. The length of the CDR3 is 16 residues. Unmatched junction bases numbered 13, after V lost 5 bases and J lost 9 bases. Germline V lookup: CDR1 LGHNT, CDR2 FRNRAP.

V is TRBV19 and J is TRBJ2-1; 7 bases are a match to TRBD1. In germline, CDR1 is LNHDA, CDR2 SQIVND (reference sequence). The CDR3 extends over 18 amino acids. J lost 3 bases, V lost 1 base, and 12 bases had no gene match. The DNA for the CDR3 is TGTGCCAGTAGTATAGTACCCCCACAGGGGAATTTCTACAATGAGCAGTTCTTC. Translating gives CASSIVPPQGNFYNEQFF.

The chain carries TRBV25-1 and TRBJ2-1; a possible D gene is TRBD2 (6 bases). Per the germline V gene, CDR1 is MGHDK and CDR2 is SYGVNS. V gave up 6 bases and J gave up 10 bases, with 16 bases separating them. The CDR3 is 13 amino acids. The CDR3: CASSPRSGREQFF. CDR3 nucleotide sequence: TGTGCCAGCAGCCCTCGATCGGGGAGGGAGCAGTTCTTC.